This record covers a single TCR beta chain. The sample holds many counts of this clonotype. It lacks a known antigen. No base quality information exists; no much larger clone differs at one position. The data are from a study of T cell repertoires in cytomegalovirus infection (dated by TCRdb to the late 2010s). Describing the broader study: Donor HLA type was relevant to the analysis, because carriage of CMV infection together with the matching HLA type was indicated by public TCR beta signatures. Overall study results and their limits: The ex vivo response was dominated by HLA-C-restricted CMV-specific TCR beta clonotypes, which also provided the single most frequent clonotype in two of eight donors. Cumulative frequency of public TCR beta family members discriminated carriers of CMV infection plus the relevant HLA type in this cohort and an independent 352-donor cohort.

The germline V gene sets CDR1 to SGHTA and CDR2 to FQGNSA. CDR3 length: 16 amino acids, cysteine to phenylalanine. The only DNA kept is the CDR3, 48 bases in frame from the first base. Trimming at the junction amounts to 6 bases on V and 0 bases on J, and the germline ends lie 15 bases apart. Sequencer: Illumina HiSeq 1500. Clones were called with MiXCR by TCRdb after fastp trimmed the public reads at Q25, and only in-frame beta chains were retained. Rows are unified per CDR3 protein, each entry keeping the most common DNA and genes. The sample table contains about 450,000 distinct CDR3 sequences; only one count was recorded for approximately 32% of them. The top ten constitute roughly an eighth of the sample.

This TCR derives from a human donor in good health (CMV status not recorded). Some clones in this sample may be carry-over from other donors' samples. Here the chain combines TRBV7-2 and TRBJ1-5; a tentative D match to TRBD1 spans 6 bases. The specimen sequenced was PBMCs. The CDR3 region has the sequence CASSQSGAYSNQPQHF. The sequenced DNA is TGTGCCAGCAGTCAGTCAGGGGCCTATAGCAATCAGCCCCAGCATTTT.